A few counts support the clone carrying this T cell receptor beta chain. Its antigen is currently unknown. One heparinised draw, averaging roughly 100 mL, was taken per donor. This specimen comes from a study of beta chain features in type 1 diabetes. The germline V gene has CDR1 SEHNR and CDR2 FQNEAQ (reference sequence). The CDR3 covers 14 residues. V shed 5 bases, J shed 3 bases, and the junction held 4 bases outside the gene matches. Investigators reverse transcribed all isolated RNA, so they sequenced expressed TCRB transcripts. TCRdb's table, derived via immunoSEQ multiplex PCR, lists solely in-frame clones and lacks some. Of roughly 120,000 clones in the sample, 40% were seen once. Findings of the study overall: Whether TCRB rearrangement is influenced by HLA type was left unresolved in this analysis.

Material for sequencing was stem cell memory CD4+ T cells from blood. The rearrangement joins TRBV7-9 to TRBJ1-5; 7 positions agree with TRBD1. This TCR derives from a woman aged 18-29 years in good health. CDR3 sequence reads: CASSVTGDNQPQHF. DNA for the CDR3: TGTGCCAGCAGCGTCACAGGGGACAATCAGCCCCAGCATTTT.